This T cell receptor beta chain is drawn from a study of CD8+ T cells in alopecia areata. Study-wide context: Treatment of the treated patients consisted of oral tofacitinib, 5 to 10 mg twice daily.

Following extraction, RNA underwent reverse transcription to cDNA, which served as the sequencing template. The table came from immunoSEQ multiplex PCR; TCRdb's copy has only in-frame clones and leaves some out. The sample lists about 120,000 clones, less than 60% occurring once. This clone was observed once. Its antigen is still unknown. CDR3 length: 12 amino acids. Trimming removed 3 bases at V and 4 bases at J, with 10 bases between. Germline V CDR1 and CDR2: GTSNPN, SVGIG (reference sequence). The treatment: oral pan-JAK inhibitor, 5-10 mg twice daily. General study findings and limits: While tofacitinib was given, many expanded lesional clones persisted in scalp and blood.

The sequences come from CD4+ T cells sorted from blood, collected at week 24, from a patient treated with tofacitinib. The chain carries TRBV30 and TRBJ2-7, with D maybe TRBD2 (5 bases). The clonotype originates from a human donor with alopecia areata. DNA of the CDR3: TGTGCCTGGAGCGGGATACTGTACGAGCAGTACTTC. This gives the protein CAWSGILYEQYF.